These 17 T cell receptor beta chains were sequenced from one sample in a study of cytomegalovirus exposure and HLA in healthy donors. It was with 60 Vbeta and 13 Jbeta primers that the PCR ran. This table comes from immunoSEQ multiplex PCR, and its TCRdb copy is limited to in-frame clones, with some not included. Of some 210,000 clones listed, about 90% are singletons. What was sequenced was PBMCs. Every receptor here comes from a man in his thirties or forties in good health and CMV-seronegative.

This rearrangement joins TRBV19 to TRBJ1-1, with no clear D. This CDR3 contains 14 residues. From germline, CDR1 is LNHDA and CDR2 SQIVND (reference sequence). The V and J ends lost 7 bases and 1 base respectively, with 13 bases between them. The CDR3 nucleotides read TGTGCCAGTACAGCCGGCAGCGGGAACACTGAAGCTTTCTTT. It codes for CASTAGSGNTEAFF.

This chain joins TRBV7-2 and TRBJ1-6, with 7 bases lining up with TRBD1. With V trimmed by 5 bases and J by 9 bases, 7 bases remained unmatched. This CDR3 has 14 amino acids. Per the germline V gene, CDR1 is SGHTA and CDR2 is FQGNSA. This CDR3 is CASSPDRASSPLHF. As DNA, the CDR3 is TGTGCCAGCAGCCCCGACAGGGCTAGTTCACCCCTCCACTTT.

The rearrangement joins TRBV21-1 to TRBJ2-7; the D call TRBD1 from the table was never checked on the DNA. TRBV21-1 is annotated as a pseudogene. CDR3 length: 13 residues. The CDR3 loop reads CASSKDRGDEQYF. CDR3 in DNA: TGTGCCAGCAGCAAGGACAGGGGAGACGAGCAGTACTTC.

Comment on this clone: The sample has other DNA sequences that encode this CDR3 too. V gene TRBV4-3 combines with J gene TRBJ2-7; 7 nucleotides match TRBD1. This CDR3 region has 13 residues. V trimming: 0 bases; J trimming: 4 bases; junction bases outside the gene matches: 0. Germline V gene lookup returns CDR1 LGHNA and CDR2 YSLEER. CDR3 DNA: TGCGCCAGCAGCCAAGACAGGGGGTACGAGCAGTACTTC. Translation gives CASSQDRGYEQYF.

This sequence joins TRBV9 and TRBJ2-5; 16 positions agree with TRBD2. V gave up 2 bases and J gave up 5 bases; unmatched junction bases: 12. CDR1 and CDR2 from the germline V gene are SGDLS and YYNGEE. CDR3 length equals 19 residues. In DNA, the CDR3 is TGTGCCAGCAGCGTCGCCTCCGGGACTAGCGGGGGGGCCTGGGAGACCCAGTACTTC. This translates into CASSVASGTSGGAWETQYF.

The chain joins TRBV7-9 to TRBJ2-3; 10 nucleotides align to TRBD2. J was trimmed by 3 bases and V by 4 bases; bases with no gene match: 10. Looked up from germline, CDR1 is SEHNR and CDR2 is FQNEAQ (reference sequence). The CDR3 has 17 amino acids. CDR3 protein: CASSSFTSGDGTDTQYF. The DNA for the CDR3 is TGTGCCAGCAGCTCCTTTACTAGCGGGGATGGAACAGATACGCAGTATTTT.

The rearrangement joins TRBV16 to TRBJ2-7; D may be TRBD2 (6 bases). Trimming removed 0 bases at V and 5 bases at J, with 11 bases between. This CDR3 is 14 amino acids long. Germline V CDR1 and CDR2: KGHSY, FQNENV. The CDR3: CASSQSPSVNEQYF. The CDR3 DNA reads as TGTGCCAGCAGCCAATCCCCTAGCGTCAACGAGCAGTACTTC.

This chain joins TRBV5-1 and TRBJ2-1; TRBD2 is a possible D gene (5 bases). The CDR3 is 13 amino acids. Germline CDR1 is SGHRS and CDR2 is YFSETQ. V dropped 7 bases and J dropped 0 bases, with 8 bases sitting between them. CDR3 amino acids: CASRGPSYNEQFF. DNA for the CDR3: TGCGCCAGCCGCGGGCCCTCCTACAATGAGCAGTTCTTC.

The CDR3 DNA is TGTGCCAGCAGTCAGGGGTTCGGGTCCTACGAGCAGTACTTC. It encodes CASSQGFGSYEQYF. The chain uses TRBV6-5 and TRBJ2-5; D is possibly TRBD1 (6 bases). The J call may be wrong; the DNA end is better matched by TRBJ2-7. Germline assignment: CDR1 MNHEY and CDR2 SVGAGI. This CDR3 is 14 amino acids long.

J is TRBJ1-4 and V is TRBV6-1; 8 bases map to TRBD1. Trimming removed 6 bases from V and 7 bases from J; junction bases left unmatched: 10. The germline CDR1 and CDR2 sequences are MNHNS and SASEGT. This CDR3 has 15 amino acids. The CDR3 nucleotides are TGTGCCAGCAGCCTCCGACAGGGGATCGGTGAAAAACTGTTTTTT. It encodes CASSLRQGIGEKLFF.

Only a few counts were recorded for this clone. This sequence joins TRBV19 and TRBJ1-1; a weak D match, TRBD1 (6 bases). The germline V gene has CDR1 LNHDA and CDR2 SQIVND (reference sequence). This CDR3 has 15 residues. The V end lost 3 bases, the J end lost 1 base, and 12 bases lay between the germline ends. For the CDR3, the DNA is TGTGCCAGTAGTATGAGGGGGGGATCGAACACTGAAGCTTTCTTT. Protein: CASSMRGGSNTEAFF.

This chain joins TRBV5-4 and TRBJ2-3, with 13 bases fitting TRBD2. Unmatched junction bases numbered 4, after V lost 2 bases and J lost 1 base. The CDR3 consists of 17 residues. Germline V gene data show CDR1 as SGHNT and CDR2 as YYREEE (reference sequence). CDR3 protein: CASSFGGTSGGTDTQYF. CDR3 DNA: TGTGCCAGCAGCTTTGGGGGGACTAGCGGGGGCACAGATACGCAGTATTTT.

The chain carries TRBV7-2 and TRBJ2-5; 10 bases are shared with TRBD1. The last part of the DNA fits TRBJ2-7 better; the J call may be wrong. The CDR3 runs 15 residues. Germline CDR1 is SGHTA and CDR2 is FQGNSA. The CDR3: CASSFRDRGSYEQYF. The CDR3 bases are TGTGCCAGCAGCTTCCGGGACAGGGGCTCCTACGAGCAGTACTTC.

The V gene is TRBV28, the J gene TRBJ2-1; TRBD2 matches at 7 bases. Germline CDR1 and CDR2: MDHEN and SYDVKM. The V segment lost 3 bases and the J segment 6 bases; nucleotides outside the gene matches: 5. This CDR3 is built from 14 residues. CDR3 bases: TGTGCCAGCAGTTTCGTCCCGGGAGGCAATGAGCAGTTCTTC. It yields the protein CASSFVPGGNEQFF. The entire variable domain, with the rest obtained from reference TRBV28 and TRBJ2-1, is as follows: DVKVTQSSRYLVKRTGEKVFLECVQDMDHENMFWYRQDPGLGLRLIYFSYDVKMKEKGDIPEGYSVSREKKERFSLILESASTNQTSMYLCASSFVPGGNEQFFGPGTRLTVL.

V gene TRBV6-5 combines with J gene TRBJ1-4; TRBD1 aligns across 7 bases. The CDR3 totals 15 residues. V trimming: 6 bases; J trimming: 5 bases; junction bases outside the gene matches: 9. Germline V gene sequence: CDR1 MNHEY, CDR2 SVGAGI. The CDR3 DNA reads TGTGCCAGCAGAGGAAGGGGGCCCATAAATGAAAAACTGTTTTTT. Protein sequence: CASRGRGPINEKLFF.

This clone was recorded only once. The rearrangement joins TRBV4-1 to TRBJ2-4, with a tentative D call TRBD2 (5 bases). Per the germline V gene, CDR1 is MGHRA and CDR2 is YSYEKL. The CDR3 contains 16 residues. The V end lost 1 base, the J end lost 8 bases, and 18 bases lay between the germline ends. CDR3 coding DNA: TGCGCCAGCAGCCAAGCGGCAGGTCGGGGAGATTACATTCAGTACTTC. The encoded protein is CASSQAAGRGDYIQYF.

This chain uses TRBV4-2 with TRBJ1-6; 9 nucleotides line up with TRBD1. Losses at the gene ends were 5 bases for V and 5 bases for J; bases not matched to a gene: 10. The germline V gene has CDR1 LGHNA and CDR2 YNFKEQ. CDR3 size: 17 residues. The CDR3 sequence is CASSLVPGQGDNSPLHF. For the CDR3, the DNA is TGTGCCAGCAGCTTAGTCCCGGGACAGGGTGATAATTCACCCCTCCACTTT.